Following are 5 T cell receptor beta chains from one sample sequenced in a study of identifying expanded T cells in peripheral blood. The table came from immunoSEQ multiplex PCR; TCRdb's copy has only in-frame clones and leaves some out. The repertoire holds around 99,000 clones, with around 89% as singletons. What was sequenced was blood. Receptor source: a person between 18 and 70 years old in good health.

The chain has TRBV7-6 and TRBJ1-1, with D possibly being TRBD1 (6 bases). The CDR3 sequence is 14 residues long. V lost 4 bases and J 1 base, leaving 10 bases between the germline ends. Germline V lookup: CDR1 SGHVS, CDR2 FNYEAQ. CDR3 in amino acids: CASSSQGPNTEAFF. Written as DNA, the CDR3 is TGTGCCAGCAGCTCACAGGGACCGAACACTGAAGCTTTCTTT. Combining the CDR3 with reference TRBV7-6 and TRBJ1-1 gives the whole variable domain GAGVSQSPRYKVTKRGQDVALRCDPISGHVSLYWYRQALGQGPEFLTYFNYEAQQDKSGLPNDRFSAERPEGSISTLTIQRTEQRDSAMYRCASSSQGPNTEAFFGQGTRLTVV.

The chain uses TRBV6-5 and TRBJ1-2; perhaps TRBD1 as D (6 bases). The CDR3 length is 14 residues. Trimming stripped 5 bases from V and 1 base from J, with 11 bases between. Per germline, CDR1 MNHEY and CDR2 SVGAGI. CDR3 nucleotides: TGTGCCAGCAGTGAGGGACAAATTAACTATGGCTACACCTTC. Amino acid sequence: CASSEGQINYGYTF.

CDR3: CASSFGAARRDTIYF. CDR3 DNA: TGTGCCAGCAGCTTCGGGGCCGCGAGGCGGGACACCATATATTTT. The genes are TRBV5-6 and TRBJ1-3, with a possible D match to TRBD1 (5 bases). Germline V gene lookup returns CDR1 SGHDT and CDR2 YYEEEE. Trimming took 2 bases from V and 8 from J, leaving 17 bases between them. The CDR3 covers 15 residues. The whole variable domain, remainder taken from reference TRBV5-6 and TRBJ1-3, is DAGVTQSPTHLIKTRGQQVTLRCSPKSGHDTVSWYQQALGQGPQFIFQYYEEEERQRGNFPDRFSGHQFPNYSSELNVNALLLGDSALYLCASSFGAARRDTIYFGEGSWLTVV.

The CDR3 reads CASSPGPGEQYF. The CDR3 DNA reads TGTGCCAGCTCACCCGGACCCGGCGAGCAGTACTTC. J is TRBJ2-7 and V is TRBV18; no clear D gene. The germline gives CDR1 KGHSH, CDR2 LQKENI. The CDR3 length is 12 residues. Deletions cut 3 bases from V and 6 bases from J, with 9 bases between. Full variable domain (rest looked up from reference TRBV18 and TRBJ2-7): NAGVMQNPRHLVRRRGQEARLRCSPMKGHSHVYWYRQLPEEGLKFMVYLQKENIIDESGMPKERFSAEFPKEGPSILRIQQVVRGDSAAYFCASSPGPGEQYFGPGTRLTVT.

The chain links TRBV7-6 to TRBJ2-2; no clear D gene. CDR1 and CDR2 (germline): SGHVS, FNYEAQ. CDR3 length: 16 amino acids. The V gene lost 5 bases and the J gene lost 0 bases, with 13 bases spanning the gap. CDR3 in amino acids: CASSRYDVANTGELFF. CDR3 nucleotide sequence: TGTGCCAGCAGCCGCTATGACGTAGCGAACACCGGGGAGCTGTTTTTT.